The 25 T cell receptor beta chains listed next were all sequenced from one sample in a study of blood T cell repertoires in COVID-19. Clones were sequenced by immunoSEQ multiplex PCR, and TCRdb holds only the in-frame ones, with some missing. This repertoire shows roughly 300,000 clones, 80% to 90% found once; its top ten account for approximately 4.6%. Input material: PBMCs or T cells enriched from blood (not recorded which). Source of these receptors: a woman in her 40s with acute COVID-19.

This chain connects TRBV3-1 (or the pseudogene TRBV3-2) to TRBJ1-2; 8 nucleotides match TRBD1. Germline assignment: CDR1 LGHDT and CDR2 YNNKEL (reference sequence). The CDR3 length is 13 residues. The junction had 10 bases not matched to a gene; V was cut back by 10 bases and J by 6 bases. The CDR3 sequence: CATTGGFLDGYTF. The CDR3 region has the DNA TGTGCCACCACAGGGGGGTTTTTGGATGGCTACACCTTC.

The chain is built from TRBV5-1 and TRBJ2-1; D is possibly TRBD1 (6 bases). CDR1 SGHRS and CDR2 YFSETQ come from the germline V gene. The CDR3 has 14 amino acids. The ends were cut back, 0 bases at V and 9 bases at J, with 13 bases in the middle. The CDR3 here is CASSLEGGKVEQFF. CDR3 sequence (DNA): TGCGCCAGCAGCTTGGAAGGGGGTAAAGTTGAGCAGTTCTTC.

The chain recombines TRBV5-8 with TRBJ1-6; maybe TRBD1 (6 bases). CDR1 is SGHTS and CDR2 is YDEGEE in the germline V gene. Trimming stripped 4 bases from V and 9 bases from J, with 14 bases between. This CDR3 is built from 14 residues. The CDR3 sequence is CASSITGLSSPLHF. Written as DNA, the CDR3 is TGTGCCAGCAGCATAACAGGGTTAAGTTCACCCCTCCACTTT.

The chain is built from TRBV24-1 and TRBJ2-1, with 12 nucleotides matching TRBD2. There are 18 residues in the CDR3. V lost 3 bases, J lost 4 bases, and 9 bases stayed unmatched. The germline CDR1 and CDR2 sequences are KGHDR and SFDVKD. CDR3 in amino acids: CATSDASFTSGRYNEQFF. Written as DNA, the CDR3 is TGTGCCACCAGTGATGCTTCTTTTACTAGCGGGAGGTACAATGAGCAGTTCTTC.

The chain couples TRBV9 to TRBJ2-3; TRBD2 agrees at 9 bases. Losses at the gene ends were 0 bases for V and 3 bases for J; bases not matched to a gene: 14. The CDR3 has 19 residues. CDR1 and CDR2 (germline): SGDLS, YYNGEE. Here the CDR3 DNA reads TGTGCCAGCAGCGTAGGACTGGCGCGGGGGGGCCCCATGACAGATACGCAGTATTTT. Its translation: CASSVGLARGGPMTDTQYF.

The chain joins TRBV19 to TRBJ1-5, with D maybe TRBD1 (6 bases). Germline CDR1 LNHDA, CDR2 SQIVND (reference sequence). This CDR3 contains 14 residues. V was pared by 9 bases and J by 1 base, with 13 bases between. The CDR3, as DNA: TGTGCCAGCAATAACGGACAGAGCAATCAGCCCCAGCATTTT. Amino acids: CASNNGQSNQPQHF.

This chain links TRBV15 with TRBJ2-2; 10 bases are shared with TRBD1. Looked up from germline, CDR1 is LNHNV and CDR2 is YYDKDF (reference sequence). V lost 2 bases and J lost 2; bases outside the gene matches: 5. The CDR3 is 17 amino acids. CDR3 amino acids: CATSRTRDRGNTGELFF. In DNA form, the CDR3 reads TGTGCCACCAGCAGAACGAGGGACAGGGGAAACACCGGGGAGCTGTTTTTT.

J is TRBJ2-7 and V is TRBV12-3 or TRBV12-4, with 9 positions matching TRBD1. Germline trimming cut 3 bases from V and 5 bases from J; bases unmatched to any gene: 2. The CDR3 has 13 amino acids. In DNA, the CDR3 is TGTGCCAGCAGTTTGGACAGGGGAGACGAGCAGTACTTC. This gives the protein CASSLDRGDEQYF.

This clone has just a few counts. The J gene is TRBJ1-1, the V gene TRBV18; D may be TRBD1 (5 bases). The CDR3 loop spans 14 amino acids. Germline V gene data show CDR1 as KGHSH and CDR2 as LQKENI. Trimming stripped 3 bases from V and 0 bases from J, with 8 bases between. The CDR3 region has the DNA TGTGCCAGCTCACCCCGGGGGGTGAACACTGAAGCTTTCTTT. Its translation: CASSPRGVNTEAFF.

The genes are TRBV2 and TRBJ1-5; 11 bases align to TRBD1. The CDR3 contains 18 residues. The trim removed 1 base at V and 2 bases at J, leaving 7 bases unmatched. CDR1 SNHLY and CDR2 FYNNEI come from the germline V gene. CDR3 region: CASSEGGTGGFGNQPQHF. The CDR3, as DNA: TGTGCCAGCAGTGAAGGGGGGACAGGGGGATTTGGCAATCAGCCCCAGCATTTT.

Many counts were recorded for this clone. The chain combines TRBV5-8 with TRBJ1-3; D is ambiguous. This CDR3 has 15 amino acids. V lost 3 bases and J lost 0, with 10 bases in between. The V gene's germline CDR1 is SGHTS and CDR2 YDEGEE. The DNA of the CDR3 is TGTGCCAGCAGCTGGCCGGGGTTCTCTGGAAACACCATATATTTT. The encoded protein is CASSWPGFSGNTIYF.

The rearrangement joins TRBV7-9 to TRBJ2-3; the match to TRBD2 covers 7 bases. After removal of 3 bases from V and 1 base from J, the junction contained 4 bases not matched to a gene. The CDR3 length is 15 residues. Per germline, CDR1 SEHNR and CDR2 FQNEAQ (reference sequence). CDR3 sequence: CASSFFLAGTDTQYF. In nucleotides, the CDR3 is TGTGCCAGCAGCTTTTTCCTAGCGGGCACAGATACGCAGTATTTT.

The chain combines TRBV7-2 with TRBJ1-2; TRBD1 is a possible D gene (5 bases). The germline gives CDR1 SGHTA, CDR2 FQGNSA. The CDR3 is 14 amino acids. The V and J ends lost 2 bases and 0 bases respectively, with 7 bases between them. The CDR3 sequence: CASSLTGTNYGYTF. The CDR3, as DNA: TGTGCCAGCAGCTTAACAGGAACTAACTATGGCTACACCTTC. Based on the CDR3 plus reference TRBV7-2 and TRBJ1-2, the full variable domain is GAGVSQSPSNKVTEKGKDVELRCDPISGHTALYWYRQSLGQGLEFLIYFQGNSAPDKSGLPSDRFSAERTGGSVSTLTIQRTQQEDSAVYLCASSLTGTNYGYTFGSGTRLTVV.

CDR3 protein: CASSLGGQRGTNEKLFF. In DNA form, the CDR3 reads TGTGCCAGCAGTTTAGGGGGACAGAGGGGGACTAATGAAAAACTGTTTTTT. The genes are TRBV28 and TRBJ1-4; 7 bases map to TRBD1. J gave up 2 bases and V 2 bases, and 8 bases lay outside the gene matches. The CDR3 covers 17 residues. Germline assignment: CDR1 MDHEN and CDR2 SYDVKM.

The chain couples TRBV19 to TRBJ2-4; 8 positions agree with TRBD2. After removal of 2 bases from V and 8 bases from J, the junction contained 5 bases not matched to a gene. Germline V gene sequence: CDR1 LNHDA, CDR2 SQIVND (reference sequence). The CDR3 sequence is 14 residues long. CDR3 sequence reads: CASSISGGLDIQYF. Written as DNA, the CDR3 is TGTGCCAGTAGTATATCGGGGGGGTTGGACATTCAGTACTTC.

The CDR3 sequence is CASSFGTDAEKLFF. The CDR3 bases are TGTGCCAGCAGTTTCGGGACAGACGCCGAAAAACTGTTTTTT. The genes are TRBV27 and TRBJ1-4; 7 positions match TRBD1. With V trimmed by 3 bases and J by 8 bases, 6 bases remained unmatched. Germline V gives CDR1 MNHEY, CDR2 SMNVEV (reference sequence). CDR3 length: 14 residues.

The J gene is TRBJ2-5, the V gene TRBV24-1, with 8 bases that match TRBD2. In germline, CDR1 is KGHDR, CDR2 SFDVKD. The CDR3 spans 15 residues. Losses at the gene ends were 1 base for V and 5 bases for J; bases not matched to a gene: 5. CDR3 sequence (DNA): TGTGCCACCAGTGATTTAAGCGGGGGCGGGGAGACCCAGTACTTC. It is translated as CATSDLSGGGETQYF.

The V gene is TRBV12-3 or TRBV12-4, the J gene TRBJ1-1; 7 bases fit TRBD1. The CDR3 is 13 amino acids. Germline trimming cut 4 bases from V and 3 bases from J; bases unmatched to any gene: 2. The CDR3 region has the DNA TGTGCCAGCAGTTCCAGGGGGTACACTGAAGCTTTCTTT. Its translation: CASSSRGYTEAFF.

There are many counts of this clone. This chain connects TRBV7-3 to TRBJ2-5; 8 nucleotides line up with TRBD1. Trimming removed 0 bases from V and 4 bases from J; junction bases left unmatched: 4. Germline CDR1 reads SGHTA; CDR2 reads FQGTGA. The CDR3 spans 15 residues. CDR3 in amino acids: CASSLTADRGETQYF. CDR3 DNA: TGTGCCAGCAGCTTAACCGCCGACAGGGGAGAGACCCAGTACTTC. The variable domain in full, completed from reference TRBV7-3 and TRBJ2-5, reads GAGVSQTPSNKVTEKGKYVELRCDPISGHTALYWYRQSLGQGPEFLIYFQGTGAADDSGLPNDRFFAVRPEGSVSTLKIQRTERGDSAVYLCASSLTADRGETQYFGPGTRLLVL.

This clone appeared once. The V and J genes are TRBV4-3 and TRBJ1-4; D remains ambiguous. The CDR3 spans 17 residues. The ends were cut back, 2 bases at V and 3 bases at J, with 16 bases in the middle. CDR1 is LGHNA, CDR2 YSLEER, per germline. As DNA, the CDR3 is TGCGCCAGCAGCCAAACACCCGGGGAGCGGGCTAATGAAAAACTGTTTTTT. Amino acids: CASSQTPGERANEKLFF.

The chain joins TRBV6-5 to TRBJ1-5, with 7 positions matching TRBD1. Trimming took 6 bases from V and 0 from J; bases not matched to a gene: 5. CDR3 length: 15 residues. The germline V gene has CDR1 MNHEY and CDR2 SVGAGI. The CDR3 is CASSGTAYSNQPQHF. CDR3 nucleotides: TGTGCCAGCAGCGGGACAGCATATAGCAATCAGCCCCAGCATTTT.

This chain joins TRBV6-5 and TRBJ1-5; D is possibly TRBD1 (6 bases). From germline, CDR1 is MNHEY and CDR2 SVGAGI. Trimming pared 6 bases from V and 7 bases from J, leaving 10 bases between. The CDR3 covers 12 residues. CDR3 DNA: TGTGCCAGCAGCACAGGGCAACAGCCCCAGCATTTT. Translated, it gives CASSTGQQPQHF.

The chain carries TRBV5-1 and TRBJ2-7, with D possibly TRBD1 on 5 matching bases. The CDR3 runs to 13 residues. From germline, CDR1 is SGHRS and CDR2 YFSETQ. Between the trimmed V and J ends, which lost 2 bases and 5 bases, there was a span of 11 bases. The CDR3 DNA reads TGCGCCAGCAGCTTAATAGGGGCGGACGAGCAGTACTTC. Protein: CASSLIGADEQYF.

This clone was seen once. The DNA of the CDR3 is TGTGCCAGCAGCGCCCGAGCGGATGCATTCTATGGCTACACCTTC. Residues: CASSARADAFYGYTF. This chain joins TRBV7-9 and TRBJ1-2; D is unresolved. This CDR3 comprises 15 residues. V shed 5 bases and J shed 4 bases, with 17 bases lying between them. Germline CDR1 reads SEHNR; CDR2 reads FQNEAQ (reference sequence).

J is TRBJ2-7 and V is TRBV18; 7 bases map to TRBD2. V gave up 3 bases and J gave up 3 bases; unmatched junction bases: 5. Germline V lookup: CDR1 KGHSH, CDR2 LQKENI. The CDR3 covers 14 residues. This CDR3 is CASSPGRESYEQYF. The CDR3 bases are TGTGCCAGCTCACCCGGGCGGGAGAGCTACGAGCAGTACTTC.